The 25 T cell receptor beta chains below all came from one sample that was sequenced in a study of glioma-infiltrating T cells. Amplification of TCR alpha and beta CDR3 regions from RNA used iRepertoire nested multiplex PCR. TCRdb reprocessed the multiplex PCR reads via MiXCR and lists one record per CDR3 protein. The sample lists around 93,000 distinct CDR3 sequences, about 40% occurring once. Source material: glioma tissue, nonneoplastic brain tissue, or PBMCs (not recorded which). The receptors here all came from a human donor with low-grade glioma or glioblastoma, undergoing nonglioma brain surgery, or in good health (not recorded which).

This clonotype appeared many times. V is TRBV6-1 and J is TRBJ1-2; TRBD1 matches 7 bases. The CDR3 consists of 15 residues. Germline CDR1 and CDR2: MNHNS and SASEGT. Unmatched junction bases numbered 5, after V lost 3 bases and J lost 1 base. CDR3 coding DNA: TGTGCCAGCAGTGACCGGGACAGACATAACTATGGCTACACCTTC. Protein sequence: CASSDRDRHNYGYTF.

Comment on this clonotype: A much larger clone lies a single base off, so this may be a read error. V usage is TRBV6-5 and J usage is TRBJ1-1; no clear D gene. The CDR3 is made up of 14 amino acids. Germline values: CDR1 MNHEY, CDR2 SVGAGI. CDR3 region: CAGSYSLGNTEASF. CDR3 nucleotides: TGTGCCGGCAGTTACTCGTTAGGGAACACTGAAGCTTCCTTT.

J is TRBJ2-5 and V is TRBV13, with unresolved D. The CDR3 is 15 amino acids. Trimming shortened V by 4 bases and J by 1 base, and 13 bases separated the two germline ends. Germline CDR1 is PRHDT and CDR2 is FYEKMQ (reference sequence). The CDR3 DNA reads as TGTGCCAGCAGCTCACTTCAGACGGTCCAAGAGACCCAGTACTTC. Translated, it gives CASSSLQTVQETQYF.

The genes are TRBV12-3 or TRBV12-4 and TRBJ1-5; the match to TRBD1 covers 7 bases. CDR3 length: 15 amino acids. With 4 bases clipped from V and 3 bases from J, the junction kept 6 bases outside the gene matches. CDR3 sequence reads: CASSSGTVNNQPQHF. In DNA, the CDR3 is TGTGCCAGCAGTTCCGGGACAGTTAACAATCAGCCCCAGCATTTT.

This chain links TRBV4-1 with TRBJ2-3, with unresolved D. This CDR3 has 13 residues. CDR1 is MGHRA, CDR2 YSYEKL, per germline. Trimming removed 8 bases from V and 4 bases from J, with 13 bases in between. CDR3 residues: CASQDRPPDTQYF. In DNA form, the CDR3 reads TGCGCCAGCCAAGATCGTCCCCCAGATACGCAGTATTTT.

This clonotype was picked up many times. V gene TRBV18 combines with J gene TRBJ2-4; possibly TRBD2 for D (5 bases). The germline V and J ends were trimmed by 4 bases and 0 bases, with 16 bases remaining between them. This CDR3 contains 17 residues. Germline V CDR1 and CDR2: KGHSH, LQKENI. CDR3 loop: CASSRSGAGLAKNIQYF. DNA of the CDR3: TGTGCCAGCTCACGCTCCGGAGCAGGACTAGCCAAAAACATTCAGTACTTC.

This clonotype was found many times. As the CDR3 is not closed by the conserved phenylalanine or tryptophan, this likely results from a read error. The chain carries TRBV27 and TRBJ1-6; D possibly corresponds to TRBD1 (5 bases). V dropped 8 bases and J dropped 8 bases, with 10 bases sitting between them. Germline V gives CDR1 MNHEY, CDR2 SMNVEV (reference sequence). The CDR3 is 12 amino acids. This chain's CDR3 is CASGTRYSPLHL. The CDR3 DNA follows: TGTGCCAGCGGGACGAGGTATTCACCCCTCCACCTT.

The sample holds many counts of this clonotype. The chain links TRBV4-1 to TRBJ2-7; the D is unclear. There are 11 residues in the CDR3. V lost 4 bases and J lost 6, with 7 bases in between. Germline values: CDR1 MGHRA, CDR2 YSYEKL. The CDR3 spells CASSLDGEQYF. The DNA of the CDR3 is TGCGCCAGCAGCCTTGATGGCGAGCAGTACTTC.

On this clonotype itself: Since no conserved phenylalanine or tryptophan closes the CDR3, a read error is the likely cause. The rearrangement links TRBV6-1 to TRBJ2-7; perhaps TRBD2 as D (5 bases). Germline CDR1 reads MNHNS; CDR2 reads SASEGT. CDR3 length: 13 amino acids. The CDR3 loop reads CAGSRTGDYEQYL. The CDR3, as DNA: TGTGCCGGCAGTAGAACCGGGGACTACGAGCAGTACTTA.

On this clonotype: Just one base apart from a much larger clone, this may be a read error. The chain recombines TRBV5-1 with TRBJ2-5; D possibly uses TRBD1 or TRBD2 (6 bases each). This CDR3 has 15 amino acids. Trimming cost V 0 bases and J 4 bases, with 13 bases left between them. Germline CDR1 reads SGHRS; CDR2 reads YFSETQ. The DNA of the CDR3 is TGCGCCAGCAGCTTGGCGGGGGCCCCAGGAGAGACCCAGTACTTC. It encodes CASSLAGAPGETQYF.

In DNA form, the CDR3 reads TGTGCCAGTAGTTCGGGCGCCGGGACTAGTTCTTACGAGCAGTACTTC. The encoded protein is CASSSGAGTSSYEQYF. V is TRBV19 and J is TRBJ2-7, with 8 bases matching TRBD2. The CDR3 is 16 amino acids. J gave up 4 bases and V 5 bases, and 13 bases lay outside the gene matches. Germline CDR1 is LNHDA and CDR2 is SQIVND (reference sequence).

Many counts were recorded for this clonotype. This chain links TRBV20-1 with TRBJ2-2, with D possibly TRBD1 on 7 matching bases. This CDR3 has 16 residues. In germline, CDR1 is DFQATT, CDR2 SNEGSKA (reference sequence). With 0 bases removed from V and 5 bases from J, the gap between germline ends came to 16 bases. For the CDR3, the DNA is TGCAGTGCTAGAGATTCCAGGGGGGTGAGGACCGGGGAGCTGTTTTTT. As protein: CSARDSRGVRTGELFF.

This clonotype was counted once. The V gene is TRBV20-1, the J gene TRBJ2-1, with D possibly matching TRBD1 (5 bases). The CDR3 is 15 amino acids. Trimming removed 1 base at V and 6 bases at J, with 16 bases between. CDR1 and CDR2 from the germline V gene are DFQATT and SNEGSKA (reference sequence). The CDR3 loop is CSARAHGQSLNEQFF. The DNA of the CDR3 is TGCAGTGCTAGAGCGCATGGACAAAGTCTCAATGAGCAGTTCTTC.

With regard to this clonotype: A clone one base away is much larger, so this may be a read error. V usage is TRBV18 and J usage is TRBJ2-1; tentative D call: TRBD1 (5 bases). This CDR3 comprises 15 residues. V shed 3 bases and J shed 10 bases, with 19 bases lying between them. Germline V gene sequence: CDR1 KGHSH, CDR2 LQKENI. This CDR3 is CASSPLGQGGGEQFF. The CDR3 nucleotides read TGTGCCAGCTCACCCCTAGGGCAGGGTGGTGGCGAGCAGTTCTTC.

This clonotype was observed many times. The chain links TRBV2 to TRBJ2-7; D is ambiguous. The V end lost 3 bases, the J end lost 7 bases, and 7 bases lay between the germline ends. The CDR3 sequence is 11 residues long. Germline V gene lookup returns CDR1 SNHLY and CDR2 FYNNEI. CDR3 sequence (DNA): TGTGCCAGCAGTGAGGTCAGAGAGCAGTACTTC. This codes for CASSEVREQYF.

This clonotype was detected many times. The chain combines TRBV28 with TRBJ2-5, with D maybe TRBD2 (6 bases). Germline-derived CDR1 and CDR2 are MDHEN and SYDVKM. V was trimmed by 6 bases and J by 1 base, leaving 18 bases between them. CDR3 length: 16 amino acids. Here the CDR3 DNA reads TGTGCCAGCAGGCATTCCCGGGGGAACGTCCAAGAGACCCAGTACTTC. It is translated as CASRHSRGNVQETQYF.

This clonotype was seen at least ten times. V and J are TRBV4-3 and TRBJ2-1; 9 nucleotides align to TRBD2. The germline V gene encodes CDR1 LGHNA and CDR2 YSLEER. This CDR3 comprises 16 residues. Unmatched junction bases numbered 4, after V lost 1 base and J lost 3 bases. The CDR3 nucleotides are TGCGCCAGCAGCCAAGGTGCGGGAGGGGACTACAATGAGCAGTTCTTC. Encoded protein: CASSQGAGGDYNEQFF.

This clonotype has a single count. The gene calls are TRBV18 and TRBJ2-7, with 7 positions matching TRBD1. Germline V gene sequence: CDR1 KGHSH, CDR2 LQKENI. The CDR3 extends over 13 amino acids. V shed 5 bases, J shed 5 bases, and the junction held 6 bases outside the gene matches. This CDR3 reads CASSAGTDNEQYF. The CDR3 nucleotides read TGTGCCAGCTCAGCAGGGACAGACAACGAGCAGTACTTC. The full variable domain, its missing parts supplied by reference TRBV18 and TRBJ2-7, is NAGVMQNPRHLVRRRGQEARLRCSPMKGHSHVYWYRQLPEEGLKFMVYLQKENIIDESGMPKERFSAEFPKEGPSILRIQQVVRGDSAAYFCASSAGTDNEQYFGPGTRLTVT.

In the case of this clonotype: The junction departs from germline at one end; a sequencing error may be responsible. The chain's CDR3 is CATSQGAAGGSTREQFF. The CDR3 DNA sequence: TGTGCCACCAGCCAAGGGGCCGCGGGGGGGTCGACGCGGGAGCAGTTCTTC. V is TRBV3-1 and J is TRBJ2-1, with 9 bases lining up with TRBD2. The V gene's germline CDR1 is LGHDT and CDR2 YNNKEL (reference sequence). The CDR3 runs 17 residues.

In the case of this clonotype: A junction boundary mismatches the germline segment, possibly from a read error. The genes are TRBV19 and TRBJ2-5; a possible D gene is TRBD2 (6 bases). Germline assignment: CDR1 LNHDA and CDR2 SQIVND (reference sequence). The CDR3 is 15 residues long. CDR3 sequence (DNA): TGTGCCAGTAGACCGGGGACTCAGTCGTGTGAGACCCAGTGCTTC. This sequence encodes CASRPGTQSCETQCF.

At least ten counts were recorded for this clonotype. This chain connects TRBV20-1 to TRBJ2-5; 14 bases align to TRBD2. This CDR3 spans 14 amino acids. In germline, CDR1 is DFQATT, CDR2 SNEGSKA (reference sequence). After removal of 5 bases from V and 4 bases from J, the junction contained 3 bases not matched to a gene. The CDR3 DNA is TGCAGTGCTGGGACTAGCGGGAGTAGAGAGACCCAGTACTTC. As protein: CSAGTSGSRETQYF.

This clonotype was seen ten or more times. This chain joins TRBV18 and TRBJ2-5, with 7 positions matching TRBD2. The V and J ends lost 6 bases and 1 base, in that order; junction bases with no gene match: 5. The CDR3 runs 14 residues. Germline V gives CDR1 KGHSH, CDR2 LQKENI. The CDR3, as DNA: TGTGCCAGCTCGCCGAGCGGGATCCAAGAGACCCAGTACTTC. Encoded protein: CASSPSGIQETQYF.

This clonotype was picked up many times. The chain links TRBV7-8 to TRBJ2-5, with TRBD1 matching 7 bases. This CDR3 has 16 residues. The J segment lost 2 bases and the V segment lost 5 bases, leaving 11 bases of the junction unmatched. CDR1 and CDR2 (germline): SGHVS, FQNEAQ. The CDR3 sequence: CASSPTWGQPQETQYF. CDR3 bases: TGTGCCAGCAGCCCTACATGGGGACAGCCGCAAGAGACCCAGTACTTC.

A note on this clonotype: This clone may be a read error of a much larger clone one base away. The J gene is TRBJ2-1, the V gene TRBV12-3 or TRBV12-4; D remains ambiguous. The length of the CDR3 is 14 residues. The CDR3 sequence: CAISFAVGRNEQFF. CDR3 bases: TGTGCCATCAGTTTTGCGGTAGGTCGCAATGAGCAGTTCTTC.

Worth noting for this clonotype: At one end, the junction sequence differs from germline, possibly due to a read error. The genes are TRBV27 and TRBJ2-3; unclear D gene. Germline-derived CDR1 and CDR2 are MNHEY and SMNVEV (reference sequence). The CDR3 length is 13 residues. The CDR3 DNA is TGTGCCAGCAGTTTAATCTCTCGTGCTACGCCGTATTTT. It is translated as CASSLISRATPYF.